This paragraph reports one TCR beta chain. The germline V and J ends were trimmed by 6 bases and 7 bases, with 10 bases remaining between them. CDR3 size: 13 residues. Germline V lookup: CDR1 MNHEY, CDR2 SVGAGI. This entry comes from a study of blood T cell repertoires in COVID-19. Background on the study: T cells, B-cell-depleted T cells, or PBMCs supplied cDNA or gDNA.

Here immunoSEQ multiplex PCR was the method, and the copy in TCRdb shows in-frame clones only, minus some. The sample has 210,000 or so clones, about 84% seen once. V usage is TRBV6-5 and J usage is TRBJ1-6; possible D gene TRBD1, 6 bases. The material sequenced was PBMCs or T cells enriched from blood (not recorded which). This TCR derives from a woman aged 40 to 55 with acute COVID-19. The CDR3 nucleotides read TGTGCCAGCAGGGCAGGGGTAAATTCACCCCTCCACTTT. Its translation: CASRAGVNSPLHF.